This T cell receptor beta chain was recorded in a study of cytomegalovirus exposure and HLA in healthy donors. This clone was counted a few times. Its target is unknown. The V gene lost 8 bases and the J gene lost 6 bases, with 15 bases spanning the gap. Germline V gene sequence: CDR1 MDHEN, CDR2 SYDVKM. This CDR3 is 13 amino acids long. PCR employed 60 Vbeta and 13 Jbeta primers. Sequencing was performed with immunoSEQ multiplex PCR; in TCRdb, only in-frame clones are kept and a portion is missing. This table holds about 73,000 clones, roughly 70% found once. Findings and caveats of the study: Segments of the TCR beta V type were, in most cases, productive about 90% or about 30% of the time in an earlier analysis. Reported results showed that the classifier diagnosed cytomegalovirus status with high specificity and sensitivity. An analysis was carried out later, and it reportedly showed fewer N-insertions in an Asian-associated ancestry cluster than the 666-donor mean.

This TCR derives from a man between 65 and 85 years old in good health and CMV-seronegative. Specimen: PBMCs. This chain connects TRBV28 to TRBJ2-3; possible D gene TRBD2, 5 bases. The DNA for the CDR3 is TGTGCCAGCCTAAAGGGCGGGCGGGATACGCAGTATTTT. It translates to CASLKGGRDTQYF.